This TCR beta chain is from a study of blood T cell repertoires in COVID-19 (TCRdb year 2020). Turning to the overall study: The collaborator samples originated in the United States, Italy and Spain and spanned the acute and convalescent phases of COVID-19. Samples came from the ongoing ImmuneRACE study (first 160 participants) plus 1,254 subjects from 6 global collaborators. Where available, HLA class I and class II types were obtained from metadata supplied by the sample provider rather than from assay-based typing. The repertoires were released in a freely available public database meant as a resource for research on the immune response to SARS-CoV-2. Nearly every sample came with metadata listing a de-identified subject ID, COVID-19 status, age in years and sex. The prospective study material was composed of cDNA or gDNA derived from T cells, B-cell-depleted T cells, or PBMCs. Subjects who had been exposed to COVID-19, were actively infected with it, or had recovered from it provided the deeply sampled blood TCRbeta repertoires that made up the dataset.

Points on this clone: Its antigen is unknown. Per-nucleotide qualities are absent, and no much larger clonotype sits a single base away.

What the authors observed across the whole study: The amount of clinical and demographic metadata varied by source and participant and was provided uncurated.

The immunoSEQ Assay, a bias-controlled multiplex PCR, was used to amplify TCRbeta CDR3 regions from genomic DNA. The authors processed their data as follows. Within the assay, amplification of reference gene primers was used to estimate how many nucleated cells each sample contained. Sequence reads were collapsed and filtered to measure the absolute abundance of every unique TCRbeta CDR3 rearrangement. For each sample, productive Simpson clonality was calculated as the square root of Simpson's diversity index across productive rearrangements. TCRdb limited this immuneACCESS table to in-frame rearrangements with V and J called. A share of clones is missing; checked studies link under half to unresolved V genes, and the rest is unexplained. That table furnishes V, J and clone size, whereas the DNA furnished D and trimming. A total of roughly 230,000 clones appear in this sample, around 90% of them only once. The top ten clones comprise around 0.86% of the sample.

One collaborating source in Seattle enrolled patients during active infection and followed them longitudinally through the course of disease. The collaborating institutions used their own protocols to collect whole blood in K2EDTA tubes. For TCRbeta analysis, collaborators shipped samples in one of three forms: frozen whole blood, isolated PBMCs, or DNA extracted from either of those sample types. The specimen sequenced was peripheral blood. The origin of this receptor is a man aged 25-45 years with COVID-19, enrolled during active disease.

CDR3 loop: CSVRDSPYEQYF. The base sequence is TGCAGCGTCCGGGACAGCCCCTACGAGCAGTACTTC. The rearrangement combines TRBV29-1 with TRBJ2-7; 7 central bases correspond to TRBD1. Trimmed from V: 6 bases; trimmed from J: 2 bases; junction bases lacking a gene match: 4. Spanning cysteine to phenylalanine, the CDR3 consists of 12 amino acids. Only CDR3 DNA is held: 36 bases, read in frame from base 1. Taken from the germline V gene, the CDR1 and CDR2 loops are SQVTM and ANQGSEA.